These 3 T cell receptor beta chains came from one sample sequenced in a study of cytomegalovirus exposure and HLA in healthy donors. Libraries were prepared by immunoSEQ multiplex PCR; TCRdb keeps only in-frame clonotypes and omits some of them. The sample lists 90,000 or so clones; about 85% were seen once. Material: PBMCs. Receptor source: a man aged 18 to 29 in good health and CMV-seropositive.

The CDR3 DNA reads TGTGCCAGCAGCCTATTGACCCTCCTAGGCGAGACCCAGTACTTC. Protein product: CASSLLTLLGETQYF. V gene TRBV7-9 combines with J gene TRBJ2-5; D gene unclear. Trimming cost V 5 bases and J 5 bases, with 18 bases left between them. Germline V CDR1 and CDR2: SEHNR, FQNEAQ (reference sequence). CDR3 length: 15 residues.

This clone has a handful of counts. The rearrangement uses TRBV19 and TRBJ1-5; possible D gene TRBD1, 6 bases. V was trimmed by 4 bases and J by 5 bases, leaving 12 bases between them. The CDR3 has 14 residues. Germline-derived CDR1 and CDR2 are LNHDA and SQIVND (reference sequence). The CDR3 region is CASSTLQGHQPQHF. The DNA of the CDR3 is TGTGCCAGTAGTACCCTACAGGGACATCAGCCCCAGCATTTT.

The chain joins TRBV5-1 to TRBJ2-5, with 8 bases lining up with TRBD2. With V trimmed by 0 bases and J by 1 base, 2 bases remained unmatched. This CDR3 is 15 amino acids long. In germline, CDR1 is SGHRS, CDR2 YFSETQ. The CDR3 region has the DNA TGCGCCAGCAGCTTGGCGACTAGCGCCCAAGAGACCCAGTACTTC. Amino acids: CASSLATSAQETQYF.